These 19 T cell receptor beta chains share one sample of origin, sequenced in a study of T cell repertoires in cytomegalovirus infection. Via MiXCR, TCRdb re-called the reads, giving one row per CDR3 protein. The data show fewer than 400,000 distinct CDR3 sequences, 15% to 20% seen once. The sample taken for sequencing was PBMCs. These receptors all come from a human donor in good health (CMV status not recorded). Some clones in this sample may be carry-over from other donors' samples.

This clonotype appeared a few times. The chain joins TRBV20-1 to TRBJ1-1; D not resolved. The CDR3 sequence is 12 residues long. Germline V lookup: CDR1 DFQATT, CDR2 SNEGSKA (reference sequence). Trimming removed 3 bases at V and 4 bases at J, with 9 bases between. CDR3 region: CSASRVFTEAFF. DNA for the CDR3: TGCAGTGCTAGTCGGGTGTTCACTGAAGCTTTCTTT.

This clonotype was seen more than once but under ten times. The V and J genes are TRBV7-9 and TRBJ2-1; D is uncertain. Germline V lookup: CDR1 SEHNR, CDR2 FQNEAQ (reference sequence). The V and J ends lost 4 bases and 9 bases respectively, with 10 bases between them. CDR3 length: 12 residues. The chain's CDR3 is CASSSGMGEQFF. The CDR3 DNA reads as TGTGCCAGCAGCTCCGGAATGGGTGAGCAGTTCTTC.

This chain links TRBV7-2 with TRBJ2-3; D is perhaps TRBD2 (5 bases). The CDR3 runs 14 residues. Germline-derived CDR1 and CDR2 are SGHTA and FQGNSA. Trimming stripped 4 bases from V and 8 bases from J, with 16 bases between. The CDR3 reads CASSSGFPSSTQYF. Here the CDR3 DNA reads TGTGCCAGCAGCTCGGGATTTCCCTCATCTACGCAGTATTTT.

The table lists this clonotype with a few counts. The chain is built from TRBV7-2 and TRBJ2-1, with TRBD2 matching 8 bases. The CDR3 is made up of 15 amino acids. The germline gives CDR1 SGHTA, CDR2 FQGNSA. Trimming removed 7 bases from V and 3 bases from J; junction bases left unmatched: 8. The CDR3, as DNA: TGTGCCAGCACCGGGGGGGGCAGGAACTACAATGAGCAGTTCTTC. As protein: CASTGGGRNYNEQFF.

This clonotype was seen ten or more times. This rearrangement joins TRBV7-6 to TRBJ2-1, with 12 bases that match TRBD2. The CDR3 is 15 amino acids. The V segment lost 1 base and the J segment 6 bases; nucleotides outside the gene matches: 1. The germline V gene encodes CDR1 SGHVS and CDR2 FNYEAQ. The CDR3 spells CASSLGGLAGNEQFF. CDR3 DNA: TGTGCCAGCAGCTTAGGGGGACTAGCGGGCAATGAGCAGTTCTTC.

V usage is TRBV18 and J usage is TRBJ1-1; 7 bases agree with TRBD1. The CDR3 consists of 17 residues. The V and J ends lost 2 bases and 3 bases, in that order; junction bases with no gene match: 12. Germline V gene lookup returns CDR1 KGHSH and CDR2 LQKENI. The CDR3 protein is CASSPTVSTGTYTEAFF. DNA for the CDR3: TGTGCCAGCTCACCAACTGTTTCGACAGGGACATACACTGAAGCTTTCTTT.

This clonotype was counted ten times or more. The chain carries TRBV7-2 and TRBJ1-4; D is possibly TRBD1 (5 bases). Germline-derived CDR1 and CDR2 are SGHTA and FQGNSA. Trimming took off 4 bases at V and 13 bases at J, with 10 bases between the two ends. The CDR3 totals 11 residues. CDR3 region: CASSSWGRLFF. The CDR3 DNA sequence: TGTGCCAGCAGCTCGTGGGGGAGACTGTTTTTT.

This clonotype was observed many times. This CDR3 is CASSIQGQGRGDTQYF. The CDR3 DNA sequence: TGTGCCAGCAGCATACAGGGACAGGGGCGGGGAGATACGCAGTATTTT. This chain uses TRBV7-2 with TRBJ2-3; 10 bases agree with TRBD1. The CDR3 consists of 16 residues. Germline trimming cut 5 bases from V and 5 bases from J; bases unmatched to any gene: 10. Germline CDR1 SGHTA, CDR2 FQGNSA.

This clonotype was detected many times. This chain uses TRBV10-3 with TRBJ2-3; 15 bases match TRBD2. Per germline, CDR1 ENHRY and CDR2 SYGVKD. There are 19 residues in the CDR3. V shed 10 bases and J 4 bases; nucleotides not matched to a gene: 18. This CDR3 is CATRPWTSGGALWADTQYF. The DNA of the CDR3 is TGTGCCACCAGACCCTGGACTAGCGGGGGGGCCCTATGGGCAGATACGCAGTATTTT.

This chain uses TRBV27 with TRBJ2-3, with 7 nucleotides matching TRBD2. Germline values: CDR1 MNHEY, CDR2 SMNVEV (reference sequence). This CDR3 contains 15 residues. Trimming at V came to 2 bases and at J to 2 bases, leaving 4 bases not matched to a gene. CDR3 coding DNA: TGTGCCAGCAGTTTACGGCGGGGGACCACAGATACGCAGTATTTT. Translated: CASSLRRGTTDTQYF.

This chain uses TRBV15 with TRBJ1-4; tentatively, D is TRBD1 (5 bases). Between the trimmed V and J ends, which lost 0 bases and 1 base, there was a span of 9 bases. Germline-derived CDR1 and CDR2 are LNHNV and YYDKDF (reference sequence). The CDR3 has 16 residues. The CDR3 region has the DNA TGTGCCACCAGCAGAGATAGGGGAGGAACTAATGAAAAACTGTTTTTT. Translation gives CATSRDRGGTNEKLFF.

This clonotype was recorded many times. The J gene is TRBJ2-7, the V gene TRBV7-9; 9 bases align to TRBD1. Germline CDR1 SEHNR, CDR2 FQNEAQ (reference sequence). V lost 6 bases to trimming and J lost 0 bases; unmatched junction nucleotides: 9. The CDR3 has 16 amino acids. The CDR3 nucleotides are TGTGCCAGCAGTAACACCGGGACAGGGTACTCCTACGAGCAGTACTTC. Encoded protein: CASSNTGTGYSYEQYF.

In its sample, this clonotype was seen many times. The chain joins TRBV7-9 to TRBJ2-7, with 8 bases identical to TRBD2. CDR1 and CDR2 (germline): SEHNR, FQNEAQ (reference sequence). This CDR3 has 12 residues. Trimming took 11 bases from V and 0 from J; bases not matched to a gene: 3. The DNA for the CDR3 is TGTGCCGGTGGGACTAGCTCCTACGAGCAGTACTTC. Protein product: CAGGTSSYEQYF.

This clonotype was seen ten or more times. The chain carries TRBV7-2 and TRBJ2-7; TRBD2 might be the D (6 bases). This CDR3 spans 15 amino acids. The germline CDR1 and CDR2 sequences are SGHTA and FQGNSA. With 2 bases removed from V and 2 bases from J, the gap between germline ends came to 13 bases. DNA of the CDR3: TGTGCCAGCAGCTTATTACCGGGACTCCCCTACGAGCAGTACTTC. The encoded protein is CASSLLPGLPYEQYF.

The chain recombines TRBV2 with TRBJ2-7, with TRBD2 matching over 9 bases. V shed 6 bases and J 6 bases; nucleotides not matched to a gene: 12. Germline CDR1 SNHLY, CDR2 FYNNEI. CDR3 size: 15 residues. The CDR3 region has the DNA TGTGCCAGCAGGGATAGCGGGAGACCCCGCAGCGAGCAGTACTTC. This encodes CASRDSGRPRSEQYF.

This rearrangement joins TRBV7-2 to TRBJ1-4; D may be TRBD1 (5 bases). Trimming left V 5 bases short and J 0 bases short, with 7 bases between. Germline V CDR1 and CDR2: SGHTA, FQGNSA. The CDR3 is 14 amino acids. As DNA, the CDR3 is TGTGCCAGCAGCCAACAGGCAACTAATGAAAAACTGTTTTTT. This sequence encodes CASSQQATNEKLFF. Together with reference TRBV7-2 and TRBJ1-4, the CDR3 gives the full variable domain: GAGVSQSPSNKVTEKGKDVELRCDPISGHTALYWYRQSLGQGLEFLIYFQGNSAPDKSGLPSDRFSAERTGGSVSTLTIQRTQQEDSAVYLCASSQQATNEKLFFGSGTQLSVL.

In its sample, this clonotype was seen once. The CDR3 does not close with the conserved phenylalanine or tryptophan, likely indicating a read error. The chain is built from TRBV18 and TRBJ2-1; D may correspond to TRBD1 or TRBD2 (7 bases each). Trimming took 0 bases from V and 7 from J, leaving 16 bases between them. There are 16 residues in the CDR3. Germline-derived CDR1 and CDR2 are KGHSH and LQKENI. CDR3 sequence: CASSPPGGTVTNEQFS. The CDR3 DNA is TGTGCCAGCTCACCACCGGGGGGGACAGTGACGAATGAGCAGTTCTCC.

At least ten counts were recorded for this clonotype. V usage is TRBV6-2 or TRBV6-3 and J usage is TRBJ1-2; D gene uncertain. Trimming cost V 1 base and J 4 bases, with 13 bases left between them. The CDR3 length is 15 residues. Germline CDR1 and CDR2: MNHEY and SVGEGT. CDR3 coding DNA: TGTGCCAGCAGTTACTATAACGGATTACCCTATGGCTACACCTTC. It codes for CASSYYNGLPYGYTF.

This clonotype was picked up many times. This rearrangement joins TRBV19 to TRBJ2-5, with TRBD1 matching 7 bases. J gave up 5 bases and V 6 bases, and 15 bases lay outside the gene matches. Germline V gives CDR1 LNHDA, CDR2 SQIVND (reference sequence). The CDR3 has 16 residues. CDR3 in amino acids: CASRATGTVASETQYF. The CDR3 region has the DNA TGTGCCAGTAGGGCCACCGGGACAGTTGCATCGGAGACCCAGTACTTC.